What follows describes a single TCR beta chain. This sample was taken from a study of CD8 T cells in Susac syndrome. The CDR3 covers 18 residues. V gave up 4 bases and J gave up 0 bases; unmatched junction bases: 11. CDR1 is GTSNPN, CDR2 SVGIG, per germline (reference sequence). RNA in amounts of about 0.5 to 1 ug was reverse transcribed with random hexamers. TCRdb analysed the immunoSEQ multiplex PCR reads with MiXCR anew, one entry per CDR3 protein. The data contain about 240,000 distinct CDR3 sequences, 90% to 96% of them seen just once; the ten biggest clones take up approximately 0.1%. The chain employs TRBV30 and TRBJ2-7; 14 nucleotides match TRBD2. The sequence was collected from a human donor with Susac syndrome. The sequencing sample was made of CD4+ T cells from PBMCs. The DNA of the CDR3 is TGTGCCTGGACCCGGGGACTAGCGGGAGTGTTTGACTCCTACGAGCAGTACTTC. Translation gives CAWTRGLAGVFDSYEQYF.